Listed below are T cell receptor beta chains from one sample, sequenced in a study of naive and memory T cell subsets. TCRdb redid the calling of the UMI-ligation and nested PCR reads with MiXCR, one entry per CDR3 protein. Of about 140,000 distinct CDR3 sequences in the sample, approximately 21% were seen once. Source material: naive CD8+ T cells from blood. All receptors come from a human donor in good health. Each CDR3 is given with its conserved first and last residue. The D gene is left open where the match is weak. Size values are once, few and many counts, or a class for expanded clones, and some rows have none.

J	size	V	D	DNA	CDR3
TRBJ1-1	many	TRBV12-3/TRBV12-4	-	TGTGCCAGCAGAGTCCTGGGGACTGAAGCTTTCTTT	CASRVLGTEAFF
TRBJ2-3	-	TRBV7-3	-	TGTGCCAGCAGCTTAAACGACGACACAGATACGCAGTATTTT	CASSLNDDTDTQYF
TRBJ2-7	few	TRBV28	-	TGTGCCAGCAGTTCCGACAGGGCGGGACGCGAGCAGTACTTC	CASSSDRAGREQYF
TRBJ1-2	few	TRBV12-5	TRBD1	TGTGCTAGTGGTCCGAACGACAGGGAGGGAAGTATCTATGGCTACACCTTC	CASGPNDREGSIYGYTF
TRBJ2-1	-	TRBV6-2/TRBV6-3	TRBD2	TGTGCCAGCAGCCCACTAGCGGGATCCTACAATGAGCAGTTCTTC	CASSPLAGSYNEQFF
TRBJ2-7	few	TRBV6-1	TRBD1	TGTGCCAGCAGCGACAGGGGATCCAGTCACGAGCAGTACTTC	CASSDRGSSHEQYF
TRBJ2-1	-	TRBV6-2/TRBV6-3	-	TGTGCCAGCAGCCCCTGGGGGGCTGACAATGAGCAGTTCTTC	CASSPWGADNEQFF
TRBJ2-5	few	TRBV7-2	-	TGTGCCAGCAGCCGGTGGGGAAACCAAGAGACCCAGTACTTC	CASSRWGNQETQYF
TRBJ2-1	-	TRBV20-1	-	TGCAGTGCTAGAGATCAAGTCTATGAGCAGTTCTTC	CSARDQVYEQFF
TRBJ2-7	few	TRBV7-2	TRBD2	TGTGCCAGCAGCTTAGTGGCGGGAGAGTACGAGCAGTACTTC	CASSLVAGEYEQYF
TRBJ2-1	-	TRBV20-1	-	TGCAGTGCTAGAAAGCGGAGTTACAATGAGCAGTTCTTC	CSARKRSYNEQFF
TRBJ2-1	few	TRBV12-3/TRBV12-4	TRBD2	TGTGCCAGCAGTTTTAGCCCTAGCGGCAATGAGCAGTTCTTC	CASSFSPSGNEQFF
TRBJ2-1	-	TRBV5-5	TRBD2	TGTGCCAGCAGCGACGGGGATCGCGGGAGGTCCTACAATGAGCAGTTCTTC	CASSDGDRGRSYNEQFF